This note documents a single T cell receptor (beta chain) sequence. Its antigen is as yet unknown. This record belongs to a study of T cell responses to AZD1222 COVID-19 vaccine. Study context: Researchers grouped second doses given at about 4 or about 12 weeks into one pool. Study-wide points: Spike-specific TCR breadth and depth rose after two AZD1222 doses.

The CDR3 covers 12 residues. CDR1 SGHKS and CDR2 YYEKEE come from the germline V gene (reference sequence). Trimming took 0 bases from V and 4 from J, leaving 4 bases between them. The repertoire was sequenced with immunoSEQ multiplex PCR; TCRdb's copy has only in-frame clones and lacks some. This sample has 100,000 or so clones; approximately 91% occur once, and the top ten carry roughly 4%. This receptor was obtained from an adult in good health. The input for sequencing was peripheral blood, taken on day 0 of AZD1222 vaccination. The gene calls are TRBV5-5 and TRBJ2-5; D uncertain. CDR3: CASSLVPETQYF. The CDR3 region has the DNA TGTGCCAGCAGCTTGGTCCCAGAGACCCAGTACTTC.